The clone carrying this T cell receptor (beta chain) was seen repeatedly, ten times or more. Its antigen is not known. This sample was included in a study of post-analysis software for immune sequencing data. Across the study: Some patients lacked subtype; others had relapsing-remitting, secondary progressive or progressive-relapsing disease. General observations from the study: A significant reduction in normalized Chao1 diversity was observed in multiple sclerosis patients versus controls. Comparison of patients with controls showed four or five TRBV segments more frequent in patients, TRBV5-6, TRBV5-1 and TRBV20-1 among them. F measure clustering grouped samples strongly by preparation batch.

Tagging with unique molecular identifiers was a feature of the TCR beta cDNA libraries. Around 500,000 cDNA molecules were obtained from around 0.96 to 9.9 million T cells. Each CDR3 protein is one row after TCRdb ran MiXCR on the PCR reads. The sample has 180,000 or so distinct CDR3 sequences, 25% to 35% seen once. V dropped 4 bases and J dropped 5; count of bases not matched to a gene: 6. The CDR3 runs to 13 residues. From germline, CDR1 is SQVTM and CDR2 ANQGSEA. Source material: blood. This chain links TRBV29-1 with TRBJ2-5; 8 nucleotides align to TRBD2. The receptor's source is a girl aged 2-17 years with multiple sclerosis. The CDR3 coding sequence is TGCAGCGTTGTAAGCGGGAGCTGGGAGACCCAGTACTTC. It is translated as CSVVSGSWETQYF.